The clone carrying this T cell receptor (beta chain) was seen a single time. The method was immunoSEQ multiplex PCR; TCRdb's version includes in-frame clones alone and lacks a portion of them. Of hundreds of thousands of clones listed, roughly 85% are singletons. The CDR3 has 13 residues. The V and J ends lost 0 bases and 15 bases, in that order; junction bases with no gene match: 3. Germline V CDR1 and CDR2: SGHDN, FVKESK. This sample was taken from a study of cytotoxic CD8 clonotypes in ibrutinib-treated CLL. Source: PBMCs, taken before ibrutinib treatment. This chain links TRBV14 with TRBJ2-1, with 12 bases lining up with TRBD2. The source is a human donor with chronic lymphocytic leukemia. The CDR3 DNA sequence: TGTGCCAGCAGCCAAGATCCTAGCGGGAGGGCGTTCTTC. Its translation: CASSQDPSGRAFF.